The clone carrying this T cell receptor (beta chain) appeared a few times. Its antigen is still unknown. This sample was included in a study of response to subunit inactivated influenza vaccine. Whole-study results and caveats: Each seasonal flu vaccination may recruit only limited new T cells, authors suggested.

TCRdb independently ran MiXCR on the RT-PCR reads; one entry per CDR3 protein. The repertoire includes roughly 700,000 distinct CDR3 sequences, around 16% of them detected once, and under 14% sits in the top ten. The sequence was obtained from a man aged 45 to 65 who received an inactivated influenza vaccine. This specimen consisted of PBMCs from blood, obtained about 12 days after vaccination.

CDR3 coding DNA: TGCAGTGTTAAACTAGCGGCTCGGGAGACCCAGTACTTC. This sequence encodes CSVKLAARETQYF. This chain uses TRBV20-1 with TRBJ2-5; 8 nucleotides agree with TRBD2. Trimming cost V 7 bases and J 5 bases; bases outside gene matches: 9. Per germline, CDR1 DFQATT and CDR2 SNEGSKA (reference sequence). This CDR3 has 13 amino acids.